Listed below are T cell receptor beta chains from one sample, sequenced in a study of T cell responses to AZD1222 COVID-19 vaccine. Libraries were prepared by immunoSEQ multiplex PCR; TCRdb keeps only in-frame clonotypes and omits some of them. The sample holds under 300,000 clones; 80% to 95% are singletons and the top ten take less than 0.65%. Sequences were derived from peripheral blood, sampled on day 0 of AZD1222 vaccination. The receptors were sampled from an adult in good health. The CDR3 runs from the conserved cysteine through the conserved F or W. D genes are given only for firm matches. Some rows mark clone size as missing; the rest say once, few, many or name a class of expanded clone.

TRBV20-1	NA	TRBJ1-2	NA	TGCAGTGCAGGGAGCGTGGATGGCTACACCTTC	CSAGSVDGYTF
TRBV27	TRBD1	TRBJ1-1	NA	TGTGCCAGCAGTCTGACAGGGGGCGACACTGAAGCTTTCTTT	CASSLTGGDTEAFF
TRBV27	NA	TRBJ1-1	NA	TGTGCCAGCAGTCCTATCCCGACAGAGAACACTGAAGCTTTCTTT	CASSPIPTENTEAFF
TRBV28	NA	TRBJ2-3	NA	TGTGCCAGTTACAGGGACATCACAGATACGCAGTATTTT	CASYRDITDTQYF
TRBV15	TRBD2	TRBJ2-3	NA	TGTGCCACCAGCCCCCGGCGGGGGACTAGCACAGATACGCAGTATTTT	CATSPRRGTSTDTQYF
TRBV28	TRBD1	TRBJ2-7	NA	TGTGCCAGCAACCAACAGGGGTTTTTTAAAGAGCAGTACTTC	CASNQQGFFKEQYF
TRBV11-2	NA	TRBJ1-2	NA	TGTGCCAGCAGTCGCCTCAGGGGAGCTAACTATGGCTACACCTTC	CASSRLRGANYGYTF
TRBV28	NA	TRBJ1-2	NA	TGTGCCAGCATCCAGGGAGGGGCTGGTGGCTACACCTTC	CASIQGGAGGYTF
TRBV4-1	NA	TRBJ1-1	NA	TGCGCCAGCAGCCAAGTGATCGTCACGCGGAGGACTGAAGCTTTCTTT	CASSQVIVTRRTEAFF
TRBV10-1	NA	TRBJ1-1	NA	TGCGCCAGCAGTGAGTCCCTAGGAACCACTGAAGCTTTCTTT	CASSESLGTTEAFF
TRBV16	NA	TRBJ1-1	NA	TGTGCCAGCAGCCTAATGAGGGAAACTGAAGCTTTCTTT	CASSLMRETEAFF
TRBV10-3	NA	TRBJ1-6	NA	TGTGCCATCAGTGAGACCCCTCTAACTAGGGACTTT	CAISETPLTRDF
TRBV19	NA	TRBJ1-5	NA	TGTGCCAGTACCAACACCTTTAGCAATCAGCCCCAGCATTTT	CASTNTFSNQPQHF
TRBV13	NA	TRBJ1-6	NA	TGTGCCAGCAGCTTAGGCCCCGATAATTCACCCCTCCACTTT	CASSLGPDNSPLHF
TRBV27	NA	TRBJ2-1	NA	TGTGCCAGCACCTACGGACCCTACAATGAGCAGTTCTTC	CASTYGPYNEQFF
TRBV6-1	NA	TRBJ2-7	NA	TGTGCCAGCAGTGAAGGCCAATACGAGCAGTACTTC	CASSEGQYEQYF
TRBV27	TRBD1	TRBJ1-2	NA	TGTGCCAGCAGTTTAGAGGCAGGGGGCATCTATGGCTACACCTTC	CASSLEAGGIYGYTF
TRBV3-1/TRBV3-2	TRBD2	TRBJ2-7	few	TGTGCCAGCAGCCAAGATCTAGCGGGAGTTGGGGAGCAGTACTTC	CASSQDLAGVGEQYF
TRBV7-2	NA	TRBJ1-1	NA	TGTGCCAGCAGCCCTCAGGACGGCAACACTGAAGCTTTCTTT	CASSPQDGNTEAFF
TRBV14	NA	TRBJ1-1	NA	TGTGCCAGCAGCCCTCTTCAAGTCACGAACACTGAAGCTTTCTTT	CASSPLQVTNTEAFF
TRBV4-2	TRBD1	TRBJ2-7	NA	TGTGCCAGCAGCCACGGGACAGGGGGAACCTACGAGCAGTACTTC	CASSHGTGGTYEQYF
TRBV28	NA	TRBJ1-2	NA	TGTGCCAGCAGTCTTACGACGTTGGTCATCTATGGCTACACCTTC	CASSLTTLVIYGYTF
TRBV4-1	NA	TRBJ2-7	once	TGCGCCAGCAGCCCTGGAGGTTCGTCTGGGTTCTTCTACGAGCAGTACTTC	CASSPGGSSGFFYEQYF
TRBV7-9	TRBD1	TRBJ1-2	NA	TGTGCCAGCAGCCCGGGACAGCCGTTCGGCTACACCTTC	CASSPGQPFGYTF
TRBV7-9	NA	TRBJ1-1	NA	TGTGCCGGGACATGGGGGGCTCGGAACACTGAAGCTTTCTTT	CAGTWGARNTEAFF
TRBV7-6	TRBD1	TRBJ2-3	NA	TGTGCCAGCAGTCCGACCGGGACAGGGTTTTCAGATACGCAGTATTTT	CASSPTGTGFSDTQYF
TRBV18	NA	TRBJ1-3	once	TGTGCCAGCTCACCTCAGCCCGACAGAGGAAGCTCTGGAAACACCATATATTTT	CASSPQPDRGSSGNTIYF
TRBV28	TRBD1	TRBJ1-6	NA	TGTGCCAGCAGTCCCGGACAGGGAGGTTCACCCCTCCACTTT	CASSPGQGGSPLHF
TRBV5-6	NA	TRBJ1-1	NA	TGTGCCAGCAGCTTGGTGAGAGCAAACATGAACACTGAAGCTTTCTTT	CASSLVRANMNTEAFF
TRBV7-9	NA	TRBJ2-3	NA	TGTGCCAGCAGCGAAGGAGACCCCACAGATACGCAGTATTTT	CASSEGDPTDTQYF
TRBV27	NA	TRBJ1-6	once	TGTGCCAGCAGTTTAGGATTTGTAACACCCCTCCACTTT	CASSLGFVTPLHF
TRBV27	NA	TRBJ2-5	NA	TGTGCCAGCAGTTTACGTGGGGGCGGAGAGACCCAGTACTTC	CASSLRGGGETQYF
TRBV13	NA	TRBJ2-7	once	TGTGCCAGCAGCTTAGGACGGGGCAGGGTAGGTGAGCAGTACTTC	CASSLGRGRVGEQYF